The table lists the clone carrying this TCR beta chain with a few counts. Its antigen is not identified. This sample was included in a study of response to subunit inactivated influenza vaccine. Study results and caveats: The authors offered the suggestion that each seasonal influenza vaccination recruits few new T cells.

V was clipped by 8 bases and J by 6 bases, with 20 bases between them. Germline CDR1 and CDR2: LGHNA and YSLEER. The CDR3 runs 15 residues. TCRdb re-analysed the RT-PCR reads in MiXCR, keeping a single row per CDR3 protein. The sample records roughly 760,000 distinct CDR3 sequences, around 20% being singletons. The receptor's source is a man aged 45-60 years who received an inactivated influenza vaccine. The chain joins TRBV4-3 to TRBJ1-5; tentative D call: TRBD1 (5 bases). Sequenced material: PBMCs from blood, taken 5 days after vaccination. This chain's CDR3 is CASSKGGAGSQPQHF. In nucleotides, the CDR3 is TGCGCCAGCTCGAAGGGAGGGGCGGGTAGTCAGCCCCAGCATTTT.